What follows is one TCR beta chain and its context. Its antigen is as yet unknown. Distinct nucleotide sequences in the sample also encode this CDR3. This sample is drawn from a study of beta chain features in type 1 diabetes. Study results and limitations: In the patient group, naive, central memory and Treg TCRB repertoires seemed more alike than in the healthy donor group. In all four CD4+ subsets, TCRB CDR3 length was significantly, moderately reduced in type 1 diabetes. Any PCR bias toward short templates would affect both groups alike.

The CDR3 totals 13 residues. V shed 2 bases and J shed 1 base, with 5 bases lying between them. Germline V gene lookup returns CDR1 SGHRS and CDR2 YFSETQ. CD4+ naive, central memory, regulatory and stem cell-like memory subsets were isolated by sorting on CD45RO/CCR7/CD25/CD127/CD95/CD27. Every bit of the isolated RNA underwent reverse transcription, so sequencing read expressed TCRB transcripts. Produced via immunoSEQ multiplex PCR; TCRdb's table is partial and in-frame only. The repertoire includes around 430,000 clones, 30% of them detected once, and around 0.065% sits in the top ten. Sequencing was performed on naive CD4+ T cells from blood. The TCR originated in a man aged 18 to 30 in good health. The chain has TRBV5-1 and TRBJ2-3, with D unclear. The CDR3 region is CASSFPGTDTQYF. The CDR3 DNA sequence: TGCGCCAGCAGCTTTCCAGGCACAGATACGCAGTATTTT.